This record looks at one T cell receptor (beta chain) sequence and its context. Profiled with immunoSEQ multiplex PCR; TCRdb holds only in-frame clones, not every one. The data hold around 170,000 clones, with 70% to 90% observed a single time. The sample is drawn from a study of blood T cell repertoires in COVID-19. Germline V gene data show CDR1 as SGHNT and CDR2 as YENEEA. This CDR3 contains 13 residues. V dropped 5 bases and J dropped 2 bases, with 9 bases sitting between them. V is TRBV11-3 and J is TRBJ2-5, with a weak D call TRBD1 (6 bases). The sample comprised peripheral blood. This TCR was sampled from a woman in her twenties or thirties with active or convalescent COVID-19. CDR3 coding DNA: TGTGCCAGCAGCCCGGGACAACAAGAGACCCAGTACTTC. The encoded protein is CASSPGQQETQYF.